This T cell receptor beta chain was profiled in a study of PD-1 blockade in mismatch repair-deficient tumors. In the study overall: All were previously treated, progressing patients with eleven to twelve mismatch repair-deficient cancer types. The study, taken as a whole, reports: Rapid post-treatment expansion, then contraction, generally preceding radiologic response, marked tumor-resident clones.

This clone is a singleton in its sample. Its cognate antigen is unknown. CDR1 and CDR2 (germline): SEHNR, FQNEAQ (reference sequence). The CDR3 loop spans 15 amino acids. The ends lost 7 bases at V and 2 bases at J; junction bases unmatched: 8. Every patient had mismatch repair deficiency by PCR or immunohistochemistry. Clones were read by immunoSEQ multiplex PCR, and TCRdb kept only the in-frame ones, dropping some. The repertoire holds some 130,000 clones, with 88% as singletons. The sample here was peripheral blood, taken 70 to 72 weeks after starting pembrolizumab. The clonotype was recovered from an adult with mismatch repair-deficient cancer. This chain uses TRBV7-9 with TRBJ2-3; the match to TRBD2 covers 8 bases. CDR3 amino acids: CASTGGKGYTDTQYF. The CDR3, as DNA: TGTGCCAGCACGGGGGGGAAGGGGTACACAGATACGCAGTATTTT.